The T cell receptor (beta chain) described here comes from a study of cytomegalovirus exposure and HLA in healthy donors. CDR3 length: 10 residues. Germline-derived CDR1 and CDR2 are DFQATT and SNEGSKA (reference sequence). Trimming removed 5 bases from V and 5 bases from J, with 6 bases in between. With 60 Vbeta and 13 Jbeta primers, the PCR was carried out. Clones were sequenced by immunoSEQ multiplex PCR, and TCRdb holds only the in-frame ones, with some missing. The sample comprises over 150,000 clones, 79% of which are singletons, and less than 2% rests with the top ten. The sample comprised PBMCs. This sequence was found in a girl between 5 and 17 years old in good health and CMV-seropositive. The V call is TRBV20-1, the J call TRBJ2-5; D ambiguous. CDR3 protein: CSAARETQYF. CDR3 DNA: TGCAGTGCTGCGCGTGAGACCCAGTACTTC.